Below, 5 T cell receptor beta chains from the same sample are listed, as sequenced in a study of CXCR3-negative and CXCR3-positive naive CD8 T cells. General study findings and limits: More hydrophobic TRB CDR3s occurred in CXCR3-positive than in CXCR3-negative naive cells.

The method, 5' RACE with UMI labels, was used to prepare the TRB cDNA libraries. TCRdb re-called the 5' RACE reads, yielding one record per CDR3 amino acid sequence without DNA. The sample has tens of thousands of distinct CDR3 sequences; the top ten hold approximately 0.62%. Antigens for these TCRs are unknown. The sequencing sample was made of naive CXCR3+ CD8+ T cells from blood. Subset: CD45RO-CCR7+CD27+CD95- naive CD8+ T cells expressing CXCR3 (TNR3+). The receptor set was obtained from a human donor in good health. Some clones in this sample may be carry-over from other donors' samples.

This chain links TRBV6-1 with TRBJ1-1. Germline lookup yields CDR1 MNHNS and CDR2 SASEGT. This CDR3 has 14 residues. CDR3 sequence: CASSDGRVNTEAFF.

This chain links TRBV28 with TRBJ2-2. The germline V gene has CDR1 MDHEN and CDR2 SYDVKM. This CDR3 is built from 14 residues. CDR3: CANHRGTNTGELFF.

The V call is TRBV2, the J call TRBJ2-5; TCRdb reports TRBD1, a call that lacks DNA to check it against. From germline, CDR1 is SNHLY and CDR2 FYNNEI. This CDR3 spans 12 amino acids. CDR3 loop: CATWGQGETQYF. Supplemented by reference TRBV2 and TRBJ2-5, the full variable domain reads EPEVTQTPSHQVTQMGQEVILRCVPISNHLYFYWYRQILGQKVEFLVSFYNNEISEKSEIFDDQFSVERPDGSNFTLKIRSTKLEDSAMYFCATWGQGETQYFGPGTRLLVL.

The chain couples TRBV4-3 to TRBJ1-1. This CDR3 is 15 amino acids long. CDR1 is LGHNA and CDR2 is YSLEER in the germline V gene. CDR3 sequence: CASSQGHMWNTEAFF.

The CDR3 protein is CASSVVAGGYEQYF. The chain recombines TRBV9 with TRBJ2-7; TCRdb's assignment of TRBD2 cannot be checked, as there is no DNA. Germline CDR1 reads SGDLS; CDR2 reads YYNGEE. The CDR3 sequence is 14 residues long.